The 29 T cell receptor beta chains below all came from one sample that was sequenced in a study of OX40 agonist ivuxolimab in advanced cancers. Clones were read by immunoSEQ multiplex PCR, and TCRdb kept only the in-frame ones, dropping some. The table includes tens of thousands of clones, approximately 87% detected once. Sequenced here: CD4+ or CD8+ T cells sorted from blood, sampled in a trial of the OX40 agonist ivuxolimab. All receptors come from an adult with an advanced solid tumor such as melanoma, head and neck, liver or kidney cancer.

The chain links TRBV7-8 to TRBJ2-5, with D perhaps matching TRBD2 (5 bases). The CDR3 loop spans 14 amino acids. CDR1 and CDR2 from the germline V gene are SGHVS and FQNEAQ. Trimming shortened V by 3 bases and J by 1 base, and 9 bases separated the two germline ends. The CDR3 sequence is CASSFTRRQETQYF. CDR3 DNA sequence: TGTGCCAGCAGCTTCACTAGACGCCAAGAGACCCAGTACTTC.

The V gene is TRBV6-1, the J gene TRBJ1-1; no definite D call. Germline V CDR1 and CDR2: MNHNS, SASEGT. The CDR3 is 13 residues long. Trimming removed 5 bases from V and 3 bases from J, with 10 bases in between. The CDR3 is CASSKIEDTEAFF. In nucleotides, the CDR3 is TGTGCCAGCAGTAAAATAGAGGACACTGAAGCTTTCTTT.

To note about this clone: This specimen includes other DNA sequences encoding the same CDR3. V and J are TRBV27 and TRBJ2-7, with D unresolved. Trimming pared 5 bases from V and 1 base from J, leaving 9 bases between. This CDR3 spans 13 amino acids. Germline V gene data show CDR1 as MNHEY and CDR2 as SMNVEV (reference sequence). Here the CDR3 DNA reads TGTGCCAGCAGTCTTAAGGTTTCCTACGAGCAGTACTTC. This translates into CASSLKVSYEQYF.

CDR3 sequence (DNA): TGTGCCTGGAAGGAGAAAGGGGCGGTCAATCAGCCCCAGCATTTT. Protein sequence: CAWKEKGAVNQPQHF. The gene calls are TRBV30 and TRBJ1-5; D is perhaps TRBD1 (5 bases). Between the trimmed V and J ends, which lost 4 bases and 3 bases, there was a span of 16 bases. This CDR3 is built from 15 residues. The germline V gene encodes CDR1 GTSNPN and CDR2 SVGIG (reference sequence).

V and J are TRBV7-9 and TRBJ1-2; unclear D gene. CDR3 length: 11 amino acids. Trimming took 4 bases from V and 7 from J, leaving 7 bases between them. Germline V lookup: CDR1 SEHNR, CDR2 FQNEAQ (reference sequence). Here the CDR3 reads CASSWEGGYTF. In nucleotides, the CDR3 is TGTGCCAGCAGCTGGGAGGGTGGCTACACCTTC.

The CDR3 DNA sequence: TGCAGCGTTGAAGGGGCGAACACCCCGGGGAACATTCAGTACTTC. It encodes CSVEGANTPGNIQYF. The chain recombines TRBV29-1 with TRBJ2-4; tentatively, D is TRBD2 (5 bases). The V end was cut by 1 base, the J end by 7 bases, with 17 bases between. The germline V gene encodes CDR1 SQVTM and CDR2 ANQGSEA. The CDR3 totals 15 residues.

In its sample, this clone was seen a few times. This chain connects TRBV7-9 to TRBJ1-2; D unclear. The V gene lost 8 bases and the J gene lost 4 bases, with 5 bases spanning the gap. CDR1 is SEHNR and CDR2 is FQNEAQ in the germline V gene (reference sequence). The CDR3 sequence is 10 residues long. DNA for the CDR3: TGTGCCAGCGGGAGCTATGGCTACACCTTC. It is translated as CASGSYGYTF.

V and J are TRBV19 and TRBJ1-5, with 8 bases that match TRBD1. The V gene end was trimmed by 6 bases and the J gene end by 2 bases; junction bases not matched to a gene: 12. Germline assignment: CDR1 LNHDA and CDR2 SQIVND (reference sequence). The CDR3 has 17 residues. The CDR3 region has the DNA TGTGCCAGTAGGGGGGAGGGACAGGCGAGGCGCAATCAGCCCCAGCATTTT. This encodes CASRGEGQARRNQPQHF.

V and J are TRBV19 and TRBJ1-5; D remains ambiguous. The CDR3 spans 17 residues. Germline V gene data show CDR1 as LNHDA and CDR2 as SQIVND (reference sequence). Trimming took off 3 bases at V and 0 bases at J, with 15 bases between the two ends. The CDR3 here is CASSIIGGHYSNQPQHF. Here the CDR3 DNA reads TGTGCCAGTAGTATCATTGGAGGCCACTATAGCAATCAGCCCCAGCATTTT. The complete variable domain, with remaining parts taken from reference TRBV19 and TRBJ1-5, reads DGGITQSPKYLFRKEGQNVTLSCEQNLNHDAMYWYRQDPGQGLRLIYYSQIVNDFQKGDIAEGYSVSREKKESFPLTVTSAQKNPTAFYLCASSIIGGHYSNQPQHFGDGTRLSIL.

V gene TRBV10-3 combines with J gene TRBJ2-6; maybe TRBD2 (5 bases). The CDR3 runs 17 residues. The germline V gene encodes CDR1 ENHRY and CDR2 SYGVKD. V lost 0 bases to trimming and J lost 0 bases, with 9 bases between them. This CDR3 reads CAISESGIASGANVLTF. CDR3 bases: TGTGCCATCAGTGAGTCCGGGATAGCCTCTGGGGCCAACGTCCTGACTTTC.

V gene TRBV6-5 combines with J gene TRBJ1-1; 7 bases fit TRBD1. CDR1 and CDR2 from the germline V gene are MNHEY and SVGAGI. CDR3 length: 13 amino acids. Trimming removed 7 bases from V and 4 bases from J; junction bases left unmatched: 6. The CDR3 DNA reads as TGTGCCAGCACCAGACAGGGAACCACTGAAGCTTTCTTT. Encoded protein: CASTRQGTTEAFF.

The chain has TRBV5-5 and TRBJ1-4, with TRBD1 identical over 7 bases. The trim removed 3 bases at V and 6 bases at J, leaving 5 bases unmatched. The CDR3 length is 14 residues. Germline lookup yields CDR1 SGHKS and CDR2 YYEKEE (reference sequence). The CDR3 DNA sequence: TGTGCCAGCAGCTGGACAGGCTCACATGAAAAACTGTTTTTT. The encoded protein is CASSWTGSHEKLFF.

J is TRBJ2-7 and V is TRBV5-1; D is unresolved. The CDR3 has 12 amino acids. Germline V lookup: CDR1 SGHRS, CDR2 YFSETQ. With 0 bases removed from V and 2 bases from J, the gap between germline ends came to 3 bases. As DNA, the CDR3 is TGCGCCAGCAGCTTGGCCACCTACGAGCAGTACTTC. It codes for CASSLATYEQYF. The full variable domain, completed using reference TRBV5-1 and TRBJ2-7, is KAGVTQTPRYLIKTRGQQVTLSCSPISGHRSVSWYQQTPGQGLQFLFEYFSETQRNKGNFPGRFSGRQFSNSRSEMNVSTLELGDSALYLCASSLATYEQYFGPGTRLTVT.

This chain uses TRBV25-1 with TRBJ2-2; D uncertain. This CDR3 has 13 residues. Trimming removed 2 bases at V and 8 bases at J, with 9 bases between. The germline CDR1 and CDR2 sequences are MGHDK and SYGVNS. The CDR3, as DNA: TGTGCCAGCAGTGAAGTAAGGCGGGGGGAGCTGTTTTTT. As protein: CASSEVRRGELFF.

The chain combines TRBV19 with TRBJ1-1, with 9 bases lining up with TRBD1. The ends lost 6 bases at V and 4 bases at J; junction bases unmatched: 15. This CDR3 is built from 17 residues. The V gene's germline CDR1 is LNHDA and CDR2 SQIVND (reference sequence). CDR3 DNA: TGTGCCAGTAGCCGATCCGGGACAGGGAGGGTGGGCACTGAAGCTTTCTTT. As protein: CASSRSGTGRVGTEAFF.

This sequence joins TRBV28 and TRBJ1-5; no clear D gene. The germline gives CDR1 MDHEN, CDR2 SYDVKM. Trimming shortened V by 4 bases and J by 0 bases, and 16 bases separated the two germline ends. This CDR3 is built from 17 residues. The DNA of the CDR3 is TGTGCCAGCAGTTCTAGTACCACCACCTATAGCAATCAGCCCCAGCATTTT. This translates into CASSSSTTTYSNQPQHF.

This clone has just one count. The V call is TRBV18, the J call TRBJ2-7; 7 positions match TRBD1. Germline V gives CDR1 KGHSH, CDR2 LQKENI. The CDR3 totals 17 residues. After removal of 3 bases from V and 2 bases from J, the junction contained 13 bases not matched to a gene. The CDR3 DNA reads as TGTGCCAGCTCACCGACCCGATCACAGGGGTCCACCTACGAGCAGTACTTC. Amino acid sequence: CASSPTRSQGSTYEQYF.

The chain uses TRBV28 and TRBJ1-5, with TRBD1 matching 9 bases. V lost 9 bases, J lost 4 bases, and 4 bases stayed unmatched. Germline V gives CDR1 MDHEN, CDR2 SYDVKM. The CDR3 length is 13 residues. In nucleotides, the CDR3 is TGTGCCAGTGGACAGGGGATGAATCAGCCCCAGCATTTT. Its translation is CASGQGMNQPQHF.

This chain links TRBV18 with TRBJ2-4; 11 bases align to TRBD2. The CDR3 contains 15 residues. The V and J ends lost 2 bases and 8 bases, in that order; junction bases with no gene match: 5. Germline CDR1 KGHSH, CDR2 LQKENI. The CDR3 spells CASSPTSGSRDIQYF. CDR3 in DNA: TGTGCCAGCTCACCAACTAGCGGGAGTCGAGACATTCAGTACTTC.

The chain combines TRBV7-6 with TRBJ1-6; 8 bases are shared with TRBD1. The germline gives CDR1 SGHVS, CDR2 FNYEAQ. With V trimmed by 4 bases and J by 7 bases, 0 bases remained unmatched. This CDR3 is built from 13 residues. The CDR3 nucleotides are TGTGCCAGCAGCTGGGACAGGAATTCACCCCTCCACTTT. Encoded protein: CASSWDRNSPLHF.

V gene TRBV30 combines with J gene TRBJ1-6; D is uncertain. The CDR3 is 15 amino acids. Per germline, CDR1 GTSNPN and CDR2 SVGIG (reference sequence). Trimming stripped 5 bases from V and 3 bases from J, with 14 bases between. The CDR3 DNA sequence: TGTGCCTGGGGACGTCGGGGTTACTATAATTCACCCCTCCACTTT. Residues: CAWGRRGYYNSPLHF.

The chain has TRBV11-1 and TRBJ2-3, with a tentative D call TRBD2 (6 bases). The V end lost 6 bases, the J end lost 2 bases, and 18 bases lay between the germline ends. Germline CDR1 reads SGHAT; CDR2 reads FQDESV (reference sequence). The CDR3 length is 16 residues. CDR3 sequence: CASSFYPGTHTDTQYF. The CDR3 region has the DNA TGTGCCAGCAGTTTTTACCCCGGGACTCACACAGATACGCAGTATTTT. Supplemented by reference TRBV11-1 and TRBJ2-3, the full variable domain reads EAEVAQSPRYKITEKSQAVAFWCDPISGHATLYWYRQILGQGPELLVQFQDESVVDDSQLPKDRFSAERLKGVDSTLKIQPAELGDSAMYLCASSFYPGTHTDTQYFGPGTRLTVL.

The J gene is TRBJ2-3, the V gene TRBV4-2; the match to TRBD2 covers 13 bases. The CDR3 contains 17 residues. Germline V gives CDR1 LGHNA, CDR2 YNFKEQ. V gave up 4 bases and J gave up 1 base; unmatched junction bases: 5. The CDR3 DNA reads TGTGCCAGCAGCCGCGGACTAGCGGGGGCCGGCACAGATACGCAGTATTTT. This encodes CASSRGLAGAGTDTQYF.

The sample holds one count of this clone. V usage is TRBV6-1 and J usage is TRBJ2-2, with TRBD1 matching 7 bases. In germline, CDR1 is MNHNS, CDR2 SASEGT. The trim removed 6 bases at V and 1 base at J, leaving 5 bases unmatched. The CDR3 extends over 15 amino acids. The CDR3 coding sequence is TGTGCCAGCAGCCCGACAGGGATGAACACCGGGGAGCTGTTTTTT. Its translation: CASSPTGMNTGELFF.

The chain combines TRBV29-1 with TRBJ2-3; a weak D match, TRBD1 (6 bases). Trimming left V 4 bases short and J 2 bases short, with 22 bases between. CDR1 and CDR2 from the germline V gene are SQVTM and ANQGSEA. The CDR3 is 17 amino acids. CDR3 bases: TGCAGCGTTGCCCTCATCCTCCGACAGGACTCCACAGATACGCAGTATTTT. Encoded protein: CSVALILRQDSTDTQYF.

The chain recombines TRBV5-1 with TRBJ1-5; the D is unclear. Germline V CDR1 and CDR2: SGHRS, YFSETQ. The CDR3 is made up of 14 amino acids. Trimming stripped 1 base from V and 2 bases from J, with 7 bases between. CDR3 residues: CASSLLPGNQPQHF. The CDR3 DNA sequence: TGCGCCAGCAGCTTGCTCCCGGGCAATCAGCCCCAGCATTTT.

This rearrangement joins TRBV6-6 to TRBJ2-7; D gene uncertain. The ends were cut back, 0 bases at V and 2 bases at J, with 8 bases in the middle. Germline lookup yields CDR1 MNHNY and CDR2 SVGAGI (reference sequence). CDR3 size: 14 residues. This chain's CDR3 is CASSYSAGTYEQYF. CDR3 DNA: TGTGCCAGCAGTTACTCGGCAGGTACCTACGAGCAGTACTTC.

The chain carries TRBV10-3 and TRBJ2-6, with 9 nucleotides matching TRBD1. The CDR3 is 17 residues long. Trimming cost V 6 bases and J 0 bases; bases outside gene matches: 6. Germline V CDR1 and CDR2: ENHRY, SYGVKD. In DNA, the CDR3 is TGTGCCATCAGCCCCGGACAGGGGAGCTCTGGGGCCAACGTCCTGACTTTC. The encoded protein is CAISPGQGSSGANVLTF.

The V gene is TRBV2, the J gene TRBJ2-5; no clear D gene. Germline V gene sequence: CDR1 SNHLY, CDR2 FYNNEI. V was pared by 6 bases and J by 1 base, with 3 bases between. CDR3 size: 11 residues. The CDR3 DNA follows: TGTGCCAGCAGACTCCAAGAGACCCAGTACTTC. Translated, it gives CASRLQETQYF.